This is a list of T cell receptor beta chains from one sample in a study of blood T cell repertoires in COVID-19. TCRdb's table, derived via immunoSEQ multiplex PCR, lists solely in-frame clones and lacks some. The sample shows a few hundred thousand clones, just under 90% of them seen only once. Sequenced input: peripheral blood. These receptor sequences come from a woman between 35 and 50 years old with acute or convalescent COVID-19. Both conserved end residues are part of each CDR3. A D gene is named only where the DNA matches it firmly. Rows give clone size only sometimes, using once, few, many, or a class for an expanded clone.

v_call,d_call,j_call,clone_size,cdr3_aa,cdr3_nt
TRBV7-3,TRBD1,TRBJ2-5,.,CASSSLGQGGETQYF,TGTGCCAGCAGCTCACTGGGACAGGGGGGAGAGACCCAGTACTTC
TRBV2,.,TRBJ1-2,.,CASSERTDLPYGYTF,TGTGCCAGCAGTGAGAGGACAGATCTTCCCTATGGCTACACCTTC
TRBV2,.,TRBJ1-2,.,CASSDTARGGYTF,TGTGCCAGCAGTGACACCGCCCGAGGAGGCTACACCTTC
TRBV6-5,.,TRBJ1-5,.,CASSTVYSNQPQHF,TGTGCCAGCAGTACAGTCTATAGCAATCAGCCCCAGCATTTT
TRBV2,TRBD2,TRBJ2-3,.,CASSESGGASTDTQYF,TGTGCCAGCAGTGAAAGCGGGGGGGCCAGCACAGATACGCAGTATTTT
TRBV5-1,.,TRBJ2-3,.,CASSSTVSTDTQYF,TGCGCCAGCAGCTCAACAGTTAGCACAGATACGCAGTATTTT
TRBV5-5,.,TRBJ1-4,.,CASSLVPGLGEKLFF,TGTGCCAGCAGCTTGGTCCCAGGGCTCGGCGAAAAACTGTTTTTT
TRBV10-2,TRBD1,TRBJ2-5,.,CASGTVNTQYF,TGCGCCAGCGGGACAGTAAACACCCAGTACTTC
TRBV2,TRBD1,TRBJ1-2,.,CASSGLTGGDGYTF,TGTGCCAGCAGTGGCCTAACAGGGGGCGATGGCTACACCTTC
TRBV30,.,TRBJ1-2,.,CAWSVQQMIISGYTF,TGTGCCTGGAGTGTACAGCAGATGATCATCAGTGGCTACACCTTC
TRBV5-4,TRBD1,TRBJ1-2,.,CASSLRDRAGYTF,TGTGCCAGCAGCCTCCGGGACAGGGCTGGCTACACCTTC
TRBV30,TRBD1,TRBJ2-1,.,CAWSTNRGEEQFF,TGTGCCTGGAGTACTAACAGGGGTGAAGAGCAGTTCTTC
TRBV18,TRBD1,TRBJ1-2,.,CASSQDRNYGYTF,TGTGCCAGCTCACAGGACAGGAACTATGGCTACACCTTC
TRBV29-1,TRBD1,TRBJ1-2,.,CSVDLTTGEYGYTF,TGCAGCGTTGACTTGACGACAGGGGAGTATGGCTACACCTTC
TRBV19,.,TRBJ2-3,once,CASSISVEKDTQYF,TGTGCCAGTAGTATATCGGTTGAAAAGGATACGCAGTATTTT
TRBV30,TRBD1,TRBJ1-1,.,CAWSVSGTGGSEAFF,TGTGCCTGGAGTGTATCCGGGACAGGGGGGTCTGAAGCTTTCTTT
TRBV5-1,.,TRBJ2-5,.,CASTGGTPKETQYF,TGCGCCAGCACGGGCGGGACTCCTAAAGAGACCCAGTACTTC
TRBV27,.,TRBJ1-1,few,CASSLVGGVNTEAFF,TGTGCCAGCAGTCTGGTAGGGGGGGTTAACACTGAAGCTTTCTTT
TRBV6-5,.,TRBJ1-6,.,CASMWGQSPLHF,TGTGCCAGCATGTGGGGGCAGTCACCCCTCCACTTT
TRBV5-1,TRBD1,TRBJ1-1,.,CASSLQGERNTEAFF,TGCGCCAGCAGCCTGCAGGGGGAACGAAACACTGAAGCTTTCTTT
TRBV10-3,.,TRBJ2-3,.,CAISTTDKNTQYF,TGTGCCATCAGCACAACTGACAAAAATACGCAGTATTTT
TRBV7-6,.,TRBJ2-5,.,CASSLAVWPQETQYF,TGTGCCAGCAGCTTAGCAGTCTGGCCGCAAGAGACCCAGTACTTC
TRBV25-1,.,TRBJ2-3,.,CASRGGFGTDTQYF,TGTGCCAGCAGAGGAGGGTTCGGCACAGATACGCAGTATTTT
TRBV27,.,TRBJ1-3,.,CASSGGDTIYF,TGTGCCAGTTCGGGGGGGGACACCATATATTTT
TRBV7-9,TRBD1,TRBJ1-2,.,CASRPGTGRYGYTF,TGTGCCAGCAGACCCGGGACAGGGCGCTATGGCTACACCTTC
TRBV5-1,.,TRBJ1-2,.,CASSSLDPDRDGYTF,TGCGCCAGCAGCTCCCTCGATCCAGATCGTGATGGCTACACCTTC
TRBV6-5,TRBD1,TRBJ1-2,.,CASDRAKEGYTF,TGTGCCAGCGACAGGGCGAAAGAGGGCTACACCTTC
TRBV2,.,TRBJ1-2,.,CASSEWGVGPSGYGYTF,TGTGCCAGCAGTGAGTGGGGGGTAGGGCCCTCGGGCTATGGCTACACCTTC
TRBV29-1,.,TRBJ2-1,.,CSVGLRGYSGEQFF,TGCAGCGTTGGGTTGCGGGGCTATTCGGGTGAGCAGTTCTTC
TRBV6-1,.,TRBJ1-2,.,CASSERREINYGYTF,TGTGCCAGCAGTGAACGCAGGGAAATTAACTATGGCTACACCTTC
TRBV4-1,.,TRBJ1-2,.,CASSQVQLANYGYTF,TGCGCCAGCAGCCAAGTCCAACTGGCTAACTATGGCTACACCTTC
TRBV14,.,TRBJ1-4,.,CADRTRAGEKLFF,TGTGCCGACAGGACCAGGGCAGGTGAAAAACTGTTTTTT
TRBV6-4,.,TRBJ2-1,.,CASSRRDNSYNEQFF,TGTGCCAGCAGCCGCCGTGACAACTCCTACAATGAGCAGTTCTTC
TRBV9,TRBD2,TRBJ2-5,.,CASSVGATSGGQETQYF,TGTGCCAGCAGCGTAGGGGCGACTAGCGGGGGGCAAGAGACCCAGTACTTC
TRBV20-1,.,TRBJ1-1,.,CSATGTYEAFF,TGCAGTGCTACAGGGACATATGAAGCTTTCTTT
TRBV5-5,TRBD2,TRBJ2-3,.,CASTRRRGGDTDTQYF,TGTGCCAGCACCCGGAGGCGGGGGGGAGACACAGATACGCAGTATTTT
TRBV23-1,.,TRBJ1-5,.,CASRGPISQPQHF,TGCGCCAGTCGAGGTCCGATTTCCCAGCCCCAGCATTTT
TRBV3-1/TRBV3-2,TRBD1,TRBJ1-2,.,CASSQEGAGGSGGYTF,TGTGCCAGCAGCCAAGAGGGGGCAGGGGGCTCCGGTGGCTACACCTTC
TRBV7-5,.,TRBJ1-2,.,CARSPGGQGAPFNYGYTF,TGTGCCAGAAGCCCCGGTGGACAGGGGGCCCCGTTTAACTATGGCTACACCTTC
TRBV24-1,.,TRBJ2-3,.,CATSDRKYDRDKGKDTQYF,TGTGCCACCAGTGATAGAAAGTACGACCGGGACAAAGGTAAAGATACGCAGTATTTT